The clone carrying this TCR beta chain has a single count. The record originates from a study of radiotherapy plus CTLA-4 blockade in lung cancer. Germline V gene data show CDR1 as SGHRS and CDR2 as YFSETQ. After removal of 0 bases from V and 3 bases from J, the junction contained 16 bases not matched to a gene. The CDR3 spans 19 residues. Using immunoSEQ multiplex PCR, the repertoire was profiled, and TCRdb retains in-frame clones only, with some absent. The sample yields around 110,000 clones, more than 75% seen once. The sequence was obtained from a human donor with non-small cell lung cancer that progressed on radiotherapy plus ipilimumab. Some clones in this sample may be carry-over from other donors' samples. Sequenced here: peripheral blood, sampled from a patient treated with radiotherapy plus ipilimumab. The rearrangement joins TRBV5-1 to TRBJ1-2; 8 bases match TRBD1. Here the CDR3 DNA reads TGCGCCAGCAGCTTGGGGCAGGGGGCGAGGCCCGGCGCAGACTATGGCTACACCTTC. Residues: CASSLGQGARPGADYGYTF.